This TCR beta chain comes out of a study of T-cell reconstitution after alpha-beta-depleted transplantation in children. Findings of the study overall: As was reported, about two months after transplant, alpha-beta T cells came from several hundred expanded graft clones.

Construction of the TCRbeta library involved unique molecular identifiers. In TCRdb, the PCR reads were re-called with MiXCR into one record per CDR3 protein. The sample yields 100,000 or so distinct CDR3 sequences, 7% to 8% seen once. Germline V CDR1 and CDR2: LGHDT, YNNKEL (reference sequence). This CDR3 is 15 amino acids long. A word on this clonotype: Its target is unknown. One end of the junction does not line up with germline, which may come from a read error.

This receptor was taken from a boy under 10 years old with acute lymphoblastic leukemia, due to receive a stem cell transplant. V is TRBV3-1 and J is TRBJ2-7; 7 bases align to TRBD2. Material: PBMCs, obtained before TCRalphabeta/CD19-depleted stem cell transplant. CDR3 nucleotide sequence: TGTGCCTGCAGCCAAGCCCCGGGGGGCTCCTACGAGCAGTACTTC. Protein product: CACSQAPGGSYEQYF.